These T cell receptor beta chains were read from a single sample in a study of T cells in Graves' hyperthyroidism and ophthalmopathy. One entry per CDR3 protein results from TCRdb running MiXCR on the multiplex PCR reads. The data hold about 500,000 distinct CDR3 sequences, with approximately 16% observed a single time. Sequenced sample: blood. The receptors come from a woman younger than 35 with Graves' hyperthyroidism. Both conserved end residues are part of each CDR3. The D gene is left open where the match is weak. Clone size is stated in some rows and not others, as once, few, many or a class when expanded.

cdr3_aa cdr3_nt d_call v_call clone_size j_call
CASSYRGQAFF TGTGCCAGCAGTTACCGGGGACAAGCTTTCTTT - TRBV6-5 few TRBJ1-1
CVSSFQGNYNEQFF TGTGTCAGTAGTTTTCAGGGCAACTACAATGAGCAGTTCTTC - TRBV19 - TRBJ2-1
CASRRDRGFNEQFF TGCGCCAGCAGACGGGACAGGGGTTTCAATGAGCAGTTCTTC TRBD1 TRBV4-1 many TRBJ2-1
CASSLRNGNTGELFF TGTGCCAGCAGCCTAAGGAACGGGAACACCGGGGAGCTGTTTTTT - TRBV14 - TRBJ2-2
CASSFWATGVDQPQHF TGTGCCAGCAGTTTTTGGGCCACAGGGGTCGACCAGCCCCAGCATTTT TRBD1 TRBV28 - TRBJ1-5
CASSEGGLGNQPQHF TGTGCCAGCAGTGAGGGGGGGCTCGGGAATCAGCCCCAGCATTTT - TRBV6-1 many TRBJ1-5
CSARPSSGSRYEQYF TGCAGTGCTAGACCCTCTAGCGGGAGTCGCTACGAGCAGTACTTC TRBD2 TRBV20-1 few TRBJ2-7
CASSSGLAGEGKTQYF TGTGCCAGCTCATCGGGACTAGCGGGAGAGGGCAAGACCCAGTACTTC TRBD2 TRBV18 - TRBJ2-5
CASSSRLAGDKQPDWEQYF TGTGCCAGCAGTTCTAGGCTAGCGGGAGATAAACAGCCGGACTGGGAGCAGTACTTC TRBD2 TRBV6-1 many TRBJ2-7
CSARWPSGSNEQFF TGCAGTGCTAGATGGCCTAGCGGGAGCAATGAGCAGTTCTTC TRBD2 TRBV20-1 many TRBJ2-1
CASSKSSGGRQETQYF TGCGCCAGCAGCAAGTCTAGCGGGGGGCGCCAAGAGACCCAGTACTTC TRBD2 TRBV5-1 few TRBJ2-5
CASSDWTAGEKLFF TGTGCCAGCAGTGACTGGACAGCTGGAGAAAAACTGTTTTTT - TRBV6-2/TRBV6-3 few TRBJ1-4
CASSQDGVKSTDTQYF TGCGCCAGCAGCCAAGACGGCGTGAAGAGCACAGATACGCAGTATTTT - TRBV4-3 - TRBJ2-3
CASSLDWYRGTEAFF TGTGCCAGCAGCTTGGATTGGTATCGGGGCACTGAAGCTTTCTTT - TRBV5-6 many TRBJ1-1
CASNNNPLLGVLTDTQYF TGTGCCAGCAACAATAACCCTCTTTTGGGGGTACTCACAGATACGCAGTATTTT - TRBV7-8 many TRBJ2-3
CASSIDRRKPQHF TGTGCCAGTAGTATCGACCGGAGAAAGCCCCAGCATTTT - TRBV19 - TRBJ1-5
CASSPPLADTTYEQYF TGTGCCAGCAGCCCCCCATTGGCAGACACAACCTACGAGCAGTACTTC - TRBV7-6 many TRBJ2-7
CSARLAPEQFF TGCAGTGCTAGGTTGGCCCCTGAGCAGTTCTTC - TRBV20-1 many TRBJ2-1
CASSPSRTHQETQYF TGTGCCAGCAGTCCCAGTCGGACCCACCAAGAGACCCAGTACTTC - TRBV7-8 many TRBJ2-5
CATSRDYPPRGGGDEQYF TGTGCCACCAGCAGAGACTATCCCCCACGGGGGGGCGGGGACGAGCAGTACTTC TRBD2 TRBV15 few TRBJ2-7
CATSDLTGDRTFF TGTGCCACCAGTGATTTGACCGGGGACAGGACGTTCTTC TRBD1 TRBV24-1 few TRBJ2-1
CASKAQGTLPGEQYF TGTGCCAGTAAAGCCCAGGGTACCCTCCCTGGCGAGCAGTACTTC - TRBV19 - TRBJ2-7
CASSLGQGYNEQYF TGTGCCAGCAGCTTGGGACAGGGGTACAACGAGCAGTACTTC TRBD1 TRBV11-3 many TRBJ2-7
CASSETDNYGYTF TGTGCCAGCAGTGAGACAGACAACTATGGCTACACCTTC - TRBV2 many TRBJ1-2
CASSLKGRLYEQYF TGTGCCAGCAGCTTAAAGGGCAGGCTCTACGAGCAGTACTTC - TRBV13 many TRBJ2-7
CASSFPGTSGGGSSSYNEQFF TGTGCCAGTAGCTTCCCCGGGACTAGCGGGGGGGGTTCTAGCTCCTACAATGAGCAGTTCTTC TRBD2 TRBV19 - TRBJ2-1
CTSSPPNSLQSHTEAFF TGTACCAGCTCACCACCTAACTCTCTTCAGTCGCACACTGAAGCTTTCTTT - TRBV18 - TRBJ1-1
CASRSLDRGYTDYEQYF TGTGCCAGCAGATCCCTGGACAGGGGGTATACGGACTACGAGCAGTACTTC TRBD1 TRBV28 many TRBJ2-7
CSAFMGQETQYF TGCAGTGCTTTTATGGGGCAAGAGACCCAGTACTTC - TRBV20-1 many TRBJ2-5
CASIPDSMGTEAFF TGTGCCAGCATTCCCGACAGTATGGGGACTGAAGCTTTCTTT - TRBV6-2/TRBV6-3 many TRBJ1-1
CASSFTGGRTDTQYF TGTGCCAGCAGCTTCACAGGGGGCAGGACAGATACGCAGTATTTT TRBD1 TRBV6-1 many TRBJ2-3
CASKHLADSNEQFF TGTGCCAGCAAACATCTAGCGGATTCTAATGAGCAGTTCTTC TRBD2 TRBV28 few TRBJ2-1
CASEPRTYSNQPQHF TGTGCCAGTGAACCACGGACATATAGCAATCAGCCCCAGCATTTT - TRBV19 - TRBJ1-5
CASSIVGGAQGYTF TGTGCCAGTAGTATAGTCGGGGGGGCGCAAGGCTACACCTTC - TRBV19 - TRBJ1-2
CATGKGFVNTGELFF TGTGCCACCGGTAAGGGGTTCGTGAACACCGGGGAGCTGTTTTTT - TRBV24-1 few TRBJ2-2
CASSQGGLAGRRTDTQYF TGTGCCAGCAGCCAAGGGGGACTAGCGGGACGACGCACAGATACGCAGTATTTT TRBD2 TRBV7-9 few TRBJ2-3
CSARRTGLNEKLFF TGCAGTGCTAGGCGGACAGGGCTTAATGAAAAACTGTTTTTT TRBD1 TRBV20-1 - TRBJ1-4
CASSLGTGLHSPLHF TGTGCCAGCAGCTTAGGGACAGGGTTACATTCACCCCTCCACTTT TRBD1 TRBV7-2 few TRBJ1-6
CASSRQEIYEQYF TGTGCCAGCTCACGACAGGAGATCTACGAGCAGTACTTC - TRBV18 few TRBJ2-7
CASEANYGYTF TGTGCCAGCGAAGCTAACTATGGCTACACCTTC - TRBV6-2/TRBV6-3 - TRBJ1-2
CASSVAAGYGYTF TGTGCCAGCAGCGTAGCGGCGGGCTATGGCTACACCTTC - TRBV9 - TRBJ1-2
CASSLTTSGYTF TGTGCCAGCAGTCTAACGACCAGTGGCTACACCTTC - TRBV25-1 few TRBJ1-2
CAISEGHFNTEAFF TGTGCCATCAGTGAGGGACATTTTAACACTGAAGCTTTCTTT - TRBV10-3 - TRBJ1-1
CASSRKSGVNNNEQFF TGTGCCAGCAGCCGCAAGAGCGGGGTTAATAACAATGAGCAGTTCTTC TRBD2 TRBV11-2 many TRBJ2-1
CASSLWSGTSTDTQYF TGTGCCAGCAGCTTATGGAGCGGGACTAGCACAGATACGCAGTATTTT TRBD2 TRBV7-6 - TRBJ2-3
CASRRTGSRNQPQHF TGTGCCAGCAGACGTACAGGGAGCCGCAATCAGCCCCAGCATTTT - TRBV6-2/TRBV6-3 many TRBJ1-5
CASGPGTSNEQFF TGCGCCAGCGGGCCCGGGACTAGCAATGAGCAGTTCTTC TRBD2 TRBV5-1 many TRBJ2-1
CASSREGYEQFF TGTGCCAGCAGTCGGGAGGGCTATGAGCAGTTCTTC TRBD2 TRBV6-1 many TRBJ2-1
CAWSVSGAGELFF TGTGCCTGGAGTGTCTCGGGGGCCGGGGAGCTGTTTTTT - TRBV30 - TRBJ2-2
CASSFWGLQYNEQFF TGTGCCAGCAGCTTTTGGGGACTCCAGTACAATGAGCAGTTCTTC - TRBV11-1 - TRBJ2-1
CASREGLAGTGELFF TGTGCCAGCAGGGAGGGACTAGCGGGAACCGGGGAGCTGTTTTTT TRBD2 TRBV6-1 - TRBJ2-2
CSVEIVDRGFEQYF TGCAGCGTTGAGATCGTGGACCGCGGGTTCGAGCAGTACTTC - TRBV29-1 many TRBJ2-7
CASSFGQVPFYEQYF TGCGCCAGCAGCTTTGGCCAGGTGCCCTTCTACGAGCAGTACTTC - TRBV5-1 few TRBJ2-7